This T cell receptor beta chain was obtained from a study of T cells in Graves' hyperthyroidism and ophthalmopathy. Points from the study as a whole: Using 13 V-J features, a model discriminated ophthalmopathy from stable hyperthyroidism. The model identified upcoming ophthalmopathy a median approximately 6.5 months ahead of onset. In blood, most of the thyroid clonotypes expanded above 0.001 were also present.

Diagnoses rested on clinical symptoms, serum thyroxine and TRAb, thyroid ultrasound and orbital computed tomography. There were TCR beta CDR3 regions amplified from RNA transcripts. The primer set for the first-round RT-PCR of the TCR CDR3 was HTBI. TCRdb analysed the multiplex PCR reads with MiXCR anew, one entry per CDR3 protein. In the table there are hundreds of thousands of distinct CDR3 sequences, around 15% of which are singletons. The table lists this clonotype with many counts. What it binds is unknown. V trimming: 1 base; J trimming: 3 bases; junction bases outside the gene matches: 1. The CDR3 is 14 residues long. CDR1 and CDR2 from the germline V gene are SEHNR and FQNEAQ (reference sequence).

J is TRBJ2-5 and V is TRBV7-9, with TRBD1 matching over 8 bases. This TCR derives from a woman in her fifties or sixties with Graves' ophthalmopathy. The sample was blood. CDR3 bases: TGTGCCAGCAGCTTAGGACAGGGGAAAGAGACCCAGTACTTC. It codes for CASSLGQGKETQYF.